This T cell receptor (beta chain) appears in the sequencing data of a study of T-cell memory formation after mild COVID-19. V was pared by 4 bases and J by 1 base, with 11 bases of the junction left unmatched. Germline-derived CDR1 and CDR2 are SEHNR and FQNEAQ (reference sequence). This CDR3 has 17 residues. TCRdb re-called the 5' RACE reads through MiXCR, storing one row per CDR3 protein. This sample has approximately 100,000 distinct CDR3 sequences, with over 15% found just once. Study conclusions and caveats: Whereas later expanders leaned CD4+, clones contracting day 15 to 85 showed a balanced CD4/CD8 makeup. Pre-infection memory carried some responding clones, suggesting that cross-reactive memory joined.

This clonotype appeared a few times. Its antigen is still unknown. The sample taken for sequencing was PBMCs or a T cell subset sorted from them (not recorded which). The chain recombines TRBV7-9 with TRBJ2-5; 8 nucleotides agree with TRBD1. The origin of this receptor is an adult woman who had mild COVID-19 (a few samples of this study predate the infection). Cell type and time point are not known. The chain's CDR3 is CASSYLDWTGSQETQYF. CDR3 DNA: TGTGCCAGCAGCTACCTAGACTGGACAGGGAGCCAAGAGACCCAGTACTTC.